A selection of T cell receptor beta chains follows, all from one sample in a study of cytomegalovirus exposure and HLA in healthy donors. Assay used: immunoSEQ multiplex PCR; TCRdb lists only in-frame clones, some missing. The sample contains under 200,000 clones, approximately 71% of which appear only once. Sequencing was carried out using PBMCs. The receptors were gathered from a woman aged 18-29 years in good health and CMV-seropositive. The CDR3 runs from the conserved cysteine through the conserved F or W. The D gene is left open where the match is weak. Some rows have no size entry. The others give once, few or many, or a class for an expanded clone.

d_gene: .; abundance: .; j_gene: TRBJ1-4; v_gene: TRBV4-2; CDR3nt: TGTGCCAGCAGCCAATTATACTCACTCACGGACTCACACACCCCAACTAATGAAAAACTGTTTTTT; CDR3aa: CASSQLYSLTDSHTPTNEKLFF
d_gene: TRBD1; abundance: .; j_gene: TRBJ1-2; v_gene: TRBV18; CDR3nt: TGTGCCAGCTCACGGACAGGGACTAACTATGGCTACACCTTC; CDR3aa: CASSRTGTNYGYTF
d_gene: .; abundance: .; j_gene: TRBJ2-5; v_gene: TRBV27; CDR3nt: TGTGCCAGCAGTTTAGAGAGAACCCGGGAGACCCAGTACTTC; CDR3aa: CASSLERTRETQYF
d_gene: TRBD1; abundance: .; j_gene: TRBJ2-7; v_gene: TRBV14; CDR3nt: TGTGCCAGGGCCCCGGGACAGGGACCCTACGAGCAGTACTTC; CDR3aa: CARAPGQGPYEQYF
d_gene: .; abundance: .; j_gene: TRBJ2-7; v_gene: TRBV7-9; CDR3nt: TGTGCCAGCAGCCTCTCAGCGGGACACTCCTACGAGCAGTACTTC; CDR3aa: CASSLSAGHSYEQYF
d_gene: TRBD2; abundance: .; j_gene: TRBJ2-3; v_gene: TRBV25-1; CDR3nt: TGTGCCAGCAGTGAACCCCGGACTAGCGGGAGGGCCTCCGATACGCAGTATTTT; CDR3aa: CASSEPRTSGRASDTQYF
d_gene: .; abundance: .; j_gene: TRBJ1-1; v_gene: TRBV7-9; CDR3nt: TGTGCCAGCGGCTTAAGGCAGGGCATGAACACTGAAGCTTTCTTT; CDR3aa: CASGLRQGMNTEAFF
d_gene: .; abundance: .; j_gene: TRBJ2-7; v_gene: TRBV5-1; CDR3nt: TGCGCCAGCAGCTCCGGTTGGGGGGGCGGCTACGAGCAGTACTTC; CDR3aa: CASSSGWGGGYEQYF
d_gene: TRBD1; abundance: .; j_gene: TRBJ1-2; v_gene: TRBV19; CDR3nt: TGTGCCAGTAGCATAGTCCCAGGGGGCGGCGATGGCTACACCTTC; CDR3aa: CASSIVPGGGDGYTF
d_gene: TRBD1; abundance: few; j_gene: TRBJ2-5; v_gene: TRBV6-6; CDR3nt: TGTGCCAGCAAGGACAGGGATCACAAATCGGAGACCCAGTACTTC; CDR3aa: CASKDRDHKSETQYF
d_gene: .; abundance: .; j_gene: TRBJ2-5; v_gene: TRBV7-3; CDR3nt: TGTGCCAGCAGCTTCGGGGTGAGGAGCGTTAAAGAGACCCAGTACTTC; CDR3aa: CASSFGVRSVKETQYF
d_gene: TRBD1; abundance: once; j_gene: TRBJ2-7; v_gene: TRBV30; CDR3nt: TGTGCCTGGAGTGTACAAGGGCTCGGACAGGGATGGGGAAACTACGAGCAGTACTTC; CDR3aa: CAWSVQGLGQGWGNYEQYF
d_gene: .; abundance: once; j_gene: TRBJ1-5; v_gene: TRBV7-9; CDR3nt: TGTGCCAGCAGTTTTTTTAGACAGGCGACTTACAATCAGCCCCAGCATTTT; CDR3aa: CASSFFRQATYNQPQHF
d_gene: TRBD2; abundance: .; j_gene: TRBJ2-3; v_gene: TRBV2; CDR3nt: TGTGCCAGCAGGCTAGCGGGAGGGGATACGCAGTATTTT; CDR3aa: CASRLAGGDTQYF
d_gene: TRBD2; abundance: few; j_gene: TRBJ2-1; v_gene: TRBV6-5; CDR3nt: TGTGCCAGCAGCCCAGGGACTAGCGGATACAATGAGCAGTTCTTC; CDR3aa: CASSPGTSGYNEQFF
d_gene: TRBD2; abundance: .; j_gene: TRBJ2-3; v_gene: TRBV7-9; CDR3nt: TGTGCCAGCAGCTCCTCGGCGGGAGTCTGGTTGGGCCCAGATACGCAGTATTTT; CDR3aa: CASSSSAGVWLGPDTQYF
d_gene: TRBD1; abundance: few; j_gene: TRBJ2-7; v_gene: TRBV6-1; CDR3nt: TGTGCCAGCAGTAGGACAGGGGGGGTATACGAGCAGTACTTC; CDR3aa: CASSRTGGVYEQYF
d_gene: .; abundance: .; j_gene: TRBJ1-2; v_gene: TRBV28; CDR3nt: TGTGCCAGCAGCTACCGGGGGGACTATGGCTACACCTTC; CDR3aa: CASSYRGDYGYTF
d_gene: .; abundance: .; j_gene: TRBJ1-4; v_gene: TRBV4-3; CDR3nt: TGCGCCAGCAGCCAAGATTTGATACGGGAATTGCCTAATGAAAAACTGTTTTTT; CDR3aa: CASSQDLIRELPNEKLFF
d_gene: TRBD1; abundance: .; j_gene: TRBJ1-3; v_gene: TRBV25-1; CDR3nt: TGTGCCAGCAGTGTACAGGGGGTAACCCACTCTGGAAACACCATATATTTT; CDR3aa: CASSVQGVTHSGNTIYF
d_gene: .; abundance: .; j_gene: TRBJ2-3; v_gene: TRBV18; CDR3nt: TGTGCCAGCTCACCACCGAGATTAGCGCGTACAGATACGCAGTATTTT; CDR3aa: CASSPPRLARTDTQYF
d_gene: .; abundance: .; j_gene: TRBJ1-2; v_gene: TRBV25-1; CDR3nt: TGTGCCAGCAGTCTTAATTACGGCTATGGCTACACCTTC; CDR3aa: CASSLNYGYGYTF
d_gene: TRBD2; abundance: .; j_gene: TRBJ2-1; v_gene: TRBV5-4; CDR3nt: TGTGCCAGCATTCCTGGGACTAGCGGGACGAATGAGCAGTTCTTC; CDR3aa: CASIPGTSGTNEQFF
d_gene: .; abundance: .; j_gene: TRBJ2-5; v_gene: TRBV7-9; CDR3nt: TGTGCCAGCAGCTTAGCTGCGTCATTTCAAGAGACCCAGTACTTC; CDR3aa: CASSLAASFQETQYF
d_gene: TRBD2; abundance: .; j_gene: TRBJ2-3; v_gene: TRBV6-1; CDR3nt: TGTGCCAGCAGTGAAGCGAACGGGGGGGCCGGTAACACAGATACGCAGTATTTT; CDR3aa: CASSEANGGAGNTDTQYF
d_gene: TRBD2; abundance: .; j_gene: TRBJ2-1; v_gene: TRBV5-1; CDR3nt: TGCGCCAGCAAAAGGGTAGCGGGAGTTTTTGATGAGCAGTTCTTC; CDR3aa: CASKRVAGVFDEQFF
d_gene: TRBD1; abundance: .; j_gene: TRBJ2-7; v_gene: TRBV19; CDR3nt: TGTGCCAGTAGTATAGGACAGGGCTCAACCTCCTACGAGCAGTACTTC; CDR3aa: CASSIGQGSTSYEQYF
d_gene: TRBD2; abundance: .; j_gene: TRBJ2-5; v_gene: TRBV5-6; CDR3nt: TGTGCCAGCAGCCAAACTAGCGGAGACCAAGAGACCCAGTACTTC; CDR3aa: CASSQTSGDQETQYF
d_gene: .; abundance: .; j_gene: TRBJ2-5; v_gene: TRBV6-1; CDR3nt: TGTGCCAGCAGTGCTCGGTCCGGGTTGGAGACCCAGTACTTC; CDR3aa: CASSARSGLETQYF
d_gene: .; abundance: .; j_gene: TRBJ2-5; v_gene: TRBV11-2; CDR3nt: TGTGCCAGCAGCTTAGATCCCTCGGGGCAAGAGACCCAGTACTTC; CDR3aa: CASSLDPSGQETQYF
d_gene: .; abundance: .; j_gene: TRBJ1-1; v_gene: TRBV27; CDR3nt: TGTGCCAGCAGTTTGTACCAGAATTACATGAACACTGAAGCTTTCTTT; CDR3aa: CASSLYQNYMNTEAFF
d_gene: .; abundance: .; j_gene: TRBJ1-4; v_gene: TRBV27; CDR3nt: TGTGCCAGCAGTTGGTTCGGAGCAACTAATGAAAAACTGTTTTTT; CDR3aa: CASSWFGATNEKLFF
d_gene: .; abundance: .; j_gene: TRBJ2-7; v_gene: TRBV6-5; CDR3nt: TGTGCCAGCAGTTACGTGGGGCTGGGCTCCTACGAGCAGTACTTC; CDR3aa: CASSYVGLGSYEQYF
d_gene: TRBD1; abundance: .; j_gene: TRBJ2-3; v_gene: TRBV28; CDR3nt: TGTGCCAGCGCTCCTCCGGGGACAGGGACAGATACGCAGTATTTT; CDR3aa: CASAPPGTGTDTQYF
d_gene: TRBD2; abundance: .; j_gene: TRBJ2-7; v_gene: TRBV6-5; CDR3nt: TGTGCCAGCAGTTTAGCGGGGGGGCTCTTCTACGAGCAGTACTTC; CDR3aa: CASSLAGGLFYEQYF
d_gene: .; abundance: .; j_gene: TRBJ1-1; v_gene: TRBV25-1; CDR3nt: TGTGCCAGCAATCCGGGGAGGGGCACTGAAGCTTTCTTT; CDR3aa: CASNPGRGTEAFF
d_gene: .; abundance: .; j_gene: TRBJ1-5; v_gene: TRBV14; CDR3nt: TGTGCCAGCAGCCAAACCGAGGACAGAGCTTTCAATCAGCCCCAGCATTTT; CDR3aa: CASSQTEDRAFNQPQHF
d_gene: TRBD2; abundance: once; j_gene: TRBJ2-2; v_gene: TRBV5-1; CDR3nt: TGCGCCAGCAGCTTGGCAGCCGGGACTAGCGGGGGGCTTAACACCGGGGAGCTGTTTTTT; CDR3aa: CASSLAAGTSGGLNTGELFF
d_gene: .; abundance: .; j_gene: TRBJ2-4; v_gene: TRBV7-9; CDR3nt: TGTGCCAGCAGCTTTGGGGGGTCCAAAAACATTCAGTACTTC; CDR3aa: CASSFGGSKNIQYF
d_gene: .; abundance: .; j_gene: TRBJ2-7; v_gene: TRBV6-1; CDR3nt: TGTGCCAGCAGTGGCTCCTACGCCTACGAGCAGTACTTC; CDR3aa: CASSGSYAYEQYF
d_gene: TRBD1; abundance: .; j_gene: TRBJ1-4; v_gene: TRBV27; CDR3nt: TGTGCCAGCAGCCCCGGGACAGGGTTGGGTGAAAAACTGTTTTTT; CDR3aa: CASSPGTGLGEKLFF
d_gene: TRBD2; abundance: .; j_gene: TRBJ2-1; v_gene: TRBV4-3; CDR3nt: TGCGCCAGCAGCCAAGGTTCCGGGACTAGCAACAATGAGCAGTTCTTC; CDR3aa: CASSQGSGTSNNEQFF
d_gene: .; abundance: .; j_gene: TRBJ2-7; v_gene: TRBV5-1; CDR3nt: TGCGCCAGCAGCCTTGGCCGCGGGCTTGACGAGCAGTACTTC; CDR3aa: CASSLGRGLDEQYF
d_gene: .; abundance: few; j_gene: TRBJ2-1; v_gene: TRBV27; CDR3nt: TGTGCCAGCAGTTCGGGACTTCTCCTCCCTGAGCAGTTCTTC; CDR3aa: CASSSGLLLPEQFF
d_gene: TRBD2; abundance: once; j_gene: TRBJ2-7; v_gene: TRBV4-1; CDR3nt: TGCGCCAGCAGCCAATGGCTAGCGGCCGGGGTCAGCGAGCAGTACTTC; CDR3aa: CASSQWLAAGVSEQYF
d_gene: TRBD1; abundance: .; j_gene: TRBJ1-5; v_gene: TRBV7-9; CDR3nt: TGTGCCAGCAGGGTACAGGGGGCTCGTCGGCATTTT; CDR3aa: CASRVQGARRHF